This TCR beta chain was recovered during a study of shared clonotypes between healthy human individuals (dated by TCRdb to about 2020). The study in broad terms: A few men and two women, aged 18 to 49 years, made up the cohort. Per donor, three plates each were used for CD4 naive and CD4 memory, two for CD8 naive, and one for CD8 memory. Libraries were prepared and TCR repertoires were sequenced by different laboratories using diverse techniques, in order to increase sequencing depth and limit assay-specific biases. Blood TCR repertoires of five healthy adults were deeply sequenced to estimate repertoire size and the extent of clonotype sharing between individuals. Each donor's leukapheresis produced roughly between roughly 0.94 and 9.5 billion PBMCs. Study-level results and caveats: Naive subsets generally had larger estimated clonotype richness than memory subsets did. Clonotypes shared by all four sorted-subset donors showed higher generation probabilities than non-shared clonotypes. The genetic and exposure-history diversity represented was limited by the small number of donors. Sampling was limited to blood, and TCR repertoires in tissue likely differ from TCR repertoires in blood. Pairwise subsampling led to the expectation that sequencing depth would affect the degree of clonotype sharing among donors. When a handful of donors were compared, the shared fraction of clonotypes was about 5.4% for naive CD4, 3.5% for naive CD8, 2.3% for memory CD4, and around 0.4% for memory CD8. Even with the large sequencing depth, rarefaction of the sorted-subset datasets indicated that sequencing was incomplete.

Using the deep immunoSEQ assay, TCR CDR3 regions were amplified from genomic DNA by multiplex PCR. For each cell subset, the extracted genomic DNA was distributed evenly across all wells of several immunoSEQ 96-well plates, and each plate served as one replicate. For sorted subsets, around 200 ng genomic DNA, equal to 25,000 to 35,000 T cell genomes, was loaded into each replicate PCR. Purified libraries were quantified with a Qubit 3.0 fluorometer, sized on a Bioanalyzer 2100, and re-quantified with the KAPA Library Quantification kit. Every immunoSEQ 96-well plate was sequenced on a separate single-read 150-cycle Illumina NextSeq 550 flow cell. Under the source paper's analysis protocol: Because the immunoSEQ output included only junctional sequences and no quality scores, the filtering could not be the same as the filtering used for full-length reads. Sequences were annotated with PyIR, a Python wrapper for IgBLAST v1.9, and V/J genes and CDR3 were assigned using IMGT germline references. Any read was removed if the V/J assignment was weak (E-value above 1e-6), the CDR3 was missing, or the read contained stop codons, out-of-frame junctions, or ambiguous translated residues. V3J clonotypes were defined as sequences sharing an identical inferred V gene, J gene, and CDR3 amino acid sequence. To compute the percentage overlap between repertoires, the number of shared unique clonotypes was divided by the size of the smaller repertoire. RTK rarefaction, the Chao1 estimator, and Recon v2.1 estimates of unobserved clonotypes were used to assess repertoire richness. For all TCRbeta clonotypes obtained by the gDNA method from four donors, generation probabilities were computed with OLGA. TCRdb holds this immuneACCESS table with in-frame rearrangements only. Some clones are missing; in checked studies, unresolved V genes explain under half, and the rest has no known cause. V and J calls and clone size come straight from that table; D and trimming were deduced from the DNA. This sample holds hundreds of thousands of clones; 95% to 98% were observed only once. Approximately 0.33% of the sample rests with the top ten.

This clone was seen a single time. The clone's antigen remains unknown. It has no much larger one-base neighbor in the sample; base qualities were not kept. CD8 naive samples consisted of CD45RO-negative cells that were positively selected for CCR7, yielding a CD45RA+CCR7+ population without TemRA cells. The donors were healthy, HIV-negative adults who had no recently reported acute infections or vaccinations. Every donor was a Caucasian adult residing in Nashville, Tennessee, USA. After blood collection by leukapheresis, PBMCs were isolated using Ficoll-Histopaque density gradient centrifugation and then cryopreserved in the vapor phase of liquid nitrogen. Purity and quantity of every magnetically sorted T cell population were checked by analytical flow cytometry. Genomic DNA was isolated from each sorted fraction and quantified by UV absorbance on a Nanodrop 2000c. This receptor was identified in a man aged 25-40 years in good health. The source material was naive CD8+ T cells sorted from blood. The cell subset or site label of this sample denotes: CD45RA+CCR7+.

The CDR3 has the sequence CASSYAGTSNEQFF. The nucleotide sequence is given as TGTGCCAGCAGTTACGCTGGGACTAGCAATGAGCAGTTCTTC. The V and J segments used are TRBV6-5 and TRBJ2-1, and TRBD2 aligns with 8 junction nucleotides. As encoded in the germline V gene, CDR1 is MNHEY while CDR2 is SVGAGI. For this chain, trimming is 2 bases at the V end and 6 bases at the J end, and the number of junction bases without a gene match is 3. The cysteine opens and the phenylalanine closes a CDR3 of 14 amino acids. Only the CDR3 region is kept as DNA, spanning 42 bases read in frame from base 1.